The clone carrying this T cell receptor beta chain was seen more than once but under ten times. The antigen remains undetermined. The source of the sample is a study of early T cells in non-severe SARS-CoV-2 infection. Study context: The study sequenced bulk RNA from unsorted whole blood, with chains unpaired.

The CDR3 runs 15 residues. V lost 0 bases and J 3 bases, leaving 9 bases between the germline ends. Per germline, CDR1 LNHDA and CDR2 SQIVND (reference sequence). Regarding the study as a whole: CD4 and private specificities were missed by VDJdb matching, which favored anti-spike CD8 responses.

In the library, individual cDNA molecules carried attached unique molecular identifiers. TCRdb called the 5' RACE reads again in MiXCR, with one record for every CDR3 protein. The sample contains about 58,000 distinct CDR3 sequences, about 13% of which appear only once. Sequencing was carried out using whole blood. The rearrangement joins TRBV19 to TRBJ2-1; D ambiguous. This TCR came from an adult who was a healthcare worker with PCR-confirmed SARS-CoV-2 infection or an uninfected control (not recorded which). The CDR3 reads CASSIDGSYYNEQFF. The CDR3 DNA reads as TGTGCCAGTAGTATAGACGGGTCCTACTACAATGAGCAGTTCTTC.